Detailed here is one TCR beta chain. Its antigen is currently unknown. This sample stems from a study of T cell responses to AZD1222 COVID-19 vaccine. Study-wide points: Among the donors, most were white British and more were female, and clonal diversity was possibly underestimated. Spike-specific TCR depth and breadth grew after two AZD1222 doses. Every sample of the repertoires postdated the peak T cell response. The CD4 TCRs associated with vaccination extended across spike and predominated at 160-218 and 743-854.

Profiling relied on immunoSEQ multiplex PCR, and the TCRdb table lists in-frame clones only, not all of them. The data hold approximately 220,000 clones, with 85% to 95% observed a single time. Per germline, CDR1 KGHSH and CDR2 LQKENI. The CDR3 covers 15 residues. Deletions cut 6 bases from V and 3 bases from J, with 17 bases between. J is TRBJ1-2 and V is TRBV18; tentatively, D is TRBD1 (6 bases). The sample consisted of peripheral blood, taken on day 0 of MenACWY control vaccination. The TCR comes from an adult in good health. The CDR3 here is CASSPTGQTYYGYTF. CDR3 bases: TGTGCCAGCTCCCCCACAGGGCAGACCTACTATGGCTACACCTTC.